This T cell receptor (beta chain) stems from a study of cytomegalovirus exposure and HLA in healthy donors. General observations from the study: A missense DCLRE1C variant was associated with V- and J-gene trimming of TCR beta chains in a later analysis, and an independent cohort replicated the association. According to an earlier analysis, most TCR beta V segments yielded productive rearrangements about 90% or about 30% of the time.

PCR amplification relied on 60 Vbeta primers (plus 13 Jbeta primers). The table came from immunoSEQ multiplex PCR; TCRdb's copy has only in-frame clones and leaves some out. The repertoire holds tens of thousands of clones, roughly 80% seen once, with roughly 1.3% in the top ten. Comments on this clone: What it binds is unknown.

The CDR3 covers 12 residues. V dropped 6 bases and J dropped 4 bases, with 10 bases sitting between them. CDR1 is SQVTM and CDR2 is ANQGSEA in the germline V gene. Despite likely unrecorded immune exposures, the donors were nominally healthy at the time of sampling. This sequence was found in a girl aged 2-15 years in good health and CMV-seropositive. V gene TRBV29-1 combines with J gene TRBJ2-1, with D perhaps matching TRBD1 (6 bases). Sequencing was done on a sample of PBMCs. CDR3 residues: CSVGTLYNEQFF. As DNA, the CDR3 is TGCAGCGTCGGGACACTGTACAATGAGCAGTTCTTC.